Below, 5 T cell receptor beta chains from the same sample are listed, as sequenced in a study of cytomegalovirus exposure and HLA in healthy donors. Repertoires were generated with immunoSEQ multiplex PCR, while TCRdb's copy carries only in-frame clones and drops some. The data hold roughly 50,000 clones, with roughly 93% observed a single time. The sequenced material came from PBMCs. The receptor set was obtained from a woman between 18 and 29 years old in good health and CMV-seropositive.

CDR3 sequence reads: CASSNPARVRYGYTF. CDR3 coding DNA: TGTGCCAGTAGTAACCCGGCGAGGGTTAGGTATGGCTACACCTTC. The gene calls are TRBV19 and TRBJ1-2; D not certain. Trimming pared 4 bases from V and 5 bases from J, leaving 17 bases between. CDR1 LNHDA and CDR2 SQIVND come from the germline V gene (reference sequence). CDR3 length: 15 amino acids.

The sample holds one count of this clone. The chain has TRBV11-2 and TRBJ1-1; D perhaps matches TRBD1 (5 bases). The V and J ends lost 4 bases and 4 bases respectively, with 13 bases between them. CDR1 and CDR2 from the germline V gene are SGHAT and FQNNGV. This CDR3 region has 14 residues. The CDR3 is CASSSGGSGTEAFF. The DNA of the CDR3 is TGTGCCAGCAGCTCCGGGGGATCGGGCACTGAAGCTTTCTTT. Based on the CDR3 plus reference TRBV11-2 and TRBJ1-1, the full variable domain is EAGVAQSPRYKIIEKRQSVAFWCNPISGHATLYWYQQILGQGPKLLIQFQNNGVVDDSQLPKDRFSAERLKGVDSTLKIQPAKLEDSAVYLCASSSGGSGTEAFFGQGTRLTVV.

The J gene is TRBJ1-6, the V gene TRBV2, with 7 bases matching TRBD1. This CDR3 is built from 15 residues. V gave up 5 bases and J gave up 3 bases; unmatched junction bases: 4. CDR1 is SNHLY, CDR2 FYNNEI, per germline. The CDR3 region has the DNA TGTGCCAGCAGTCAGGGGACAGTCTATAATTCACCCCTCCACTTT. Protein sequence: CASSQGTVYNSPLHF. The whole variable domain, remainder taken from reference TRBV2 and TRBJ1-6, is EPEVTQTPSHQVTQMGQEVILRCVPISNHLYFYWYRQILGQKVEFLVSFYNNEISEKSEIFDDQFSVERPDGSNFTLKIRSTKLEDSAMYFCASSQGTVYNSPLHFGNGTRLTVT.

This clone appeared a single time. The chain employs TRBV6-1 and TRBJ2-3; TRBD1 aligns across 7 bases. The germline gives CDR1 MNHNS, CDR2 SASEGT. The CDR3 is made up of 14 amino acids. V shed 8 bases and J 3 bases; nucleotides not matched to a gene: 8. Here the CDR3 reads CASSPGQRTDTQYF. The CDR3 region has the DNA TGTGCCAGCTCCCCGGGACAGAGAACAGATACGCAGTATTTT.

CDR3 nucleotide sequence: TGTGCCAGCAGTAGACAGAAGAACTCCTACGAGCAGTACTTC. Translation gives CASSRQKNSYEQYF. This sequence joins TRBV6-4 and TRBJ2-7, with D tentatively TRBD1 (5 bases). V shed 5 bases and J shed 0 bases, with 11 bases lying between them. Germline V lookup: CDR1 MRHNA, CDR2 SNTAGT. This CDR3 contains 14 residues.